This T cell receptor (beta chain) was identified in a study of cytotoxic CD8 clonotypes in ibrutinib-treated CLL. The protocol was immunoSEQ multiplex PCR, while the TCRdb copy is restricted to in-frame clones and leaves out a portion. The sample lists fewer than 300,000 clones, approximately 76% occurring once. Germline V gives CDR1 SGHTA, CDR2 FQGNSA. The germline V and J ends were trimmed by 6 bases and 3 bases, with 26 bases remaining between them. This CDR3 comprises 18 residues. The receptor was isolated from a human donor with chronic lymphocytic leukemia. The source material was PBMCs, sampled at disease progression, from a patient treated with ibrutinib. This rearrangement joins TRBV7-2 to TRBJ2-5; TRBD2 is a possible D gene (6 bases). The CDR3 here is CASSQIGHARGLEETQYF. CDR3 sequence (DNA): TGTGCCAGCAGTCAAATCGGACACGCGAGGGGACTCGAAGAGACCCAGTACTTC.